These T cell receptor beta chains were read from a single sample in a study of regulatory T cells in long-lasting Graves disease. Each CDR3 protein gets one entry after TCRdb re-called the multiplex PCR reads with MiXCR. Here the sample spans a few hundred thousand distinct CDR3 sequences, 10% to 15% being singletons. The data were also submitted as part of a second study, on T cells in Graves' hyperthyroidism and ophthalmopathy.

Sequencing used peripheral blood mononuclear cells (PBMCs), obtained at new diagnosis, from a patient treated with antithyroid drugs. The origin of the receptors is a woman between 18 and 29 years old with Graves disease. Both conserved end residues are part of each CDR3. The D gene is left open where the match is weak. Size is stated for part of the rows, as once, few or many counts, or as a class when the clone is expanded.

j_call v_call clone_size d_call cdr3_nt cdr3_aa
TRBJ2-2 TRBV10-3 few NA TGTGCCAGCGCTATTCAGCGGAACACCGGGGAGCTGTTTTTT CASAIQRNTGELFF
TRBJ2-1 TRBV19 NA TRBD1 TGTGCCAGTAGTATAGCATCGGGACAGGGGCACAATGAGCAGTTCTTC CASSIASGQGHNEQFF
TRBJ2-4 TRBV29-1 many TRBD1 TGCAGCGTTGAAGATCCTTGGGACAGTAGGAACATTCAGTACTTC CSVEDPWDSRNIQYF
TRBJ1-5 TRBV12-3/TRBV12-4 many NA TGTGCCAGCAGTTCATCATACAGGGTGGGGCAGCCCCAGCATTTT CASSSSYRVGQPQHF
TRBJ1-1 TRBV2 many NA TGTGCCAGCGGACCACAGGGTCAGGAAGCTTTCTTT CASGPQGQEAFF
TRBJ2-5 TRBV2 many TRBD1 TGTGCCAGCAGGTACAGGGGAGCAGGAGAGACCCAGTACTTC CASRYRGAGETQYF
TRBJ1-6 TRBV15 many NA TGTGCCACCAGCAGAGACCAGGGGAGTTATAATTCACCCCTCCACTTT CATSRDQGSYNSPLHF
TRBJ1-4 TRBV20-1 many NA TGCAGTGCCAAGGAGGAGGGAAGGGCTAATGAAAAACTGTTTTTT CSAKEEGRANEKLFF
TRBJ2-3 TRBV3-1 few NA TGTGCCAGCAGCCGATCTTTAGGGGATACGCAGTATTTT CASSRSLGDTQYF
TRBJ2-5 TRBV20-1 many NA TGCAGTGCTAGAGTCGGGGACCCCCAAGAGACCCAGTACTTC CSARVGDPQETQYF
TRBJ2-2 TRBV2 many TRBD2 TGTGCCAGCAGTGAAGGAGCGGGATTAAGCACCGGGGAGCTGTTTTTT CASSEGAGLSTGELFF
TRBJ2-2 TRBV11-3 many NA TGTGCCAGCAGCGAGGAGGCCACCGGGGAGCTGTTTTTT CASSEEATGELFF
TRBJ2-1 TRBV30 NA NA TGTGCCTGGAGTGTAACGGGCTCAGCTAAGATTAATGAGCAGTTCTTC CAWSVTGSAKINEQFF
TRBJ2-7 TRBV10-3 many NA TGTGCCACCTTCGCAAAGGGAGTCGGGGTCTACGAGCAGTACTTC CATFAKGVGVYEQYF
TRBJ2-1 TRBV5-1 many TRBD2 TGCGCCAGCAGCTTGGCCGGGGGGGCTCTTAATGAGCAGTTCTTC CASSLAGGALNEQFF
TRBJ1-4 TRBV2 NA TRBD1 TGTGCCAGCAGTCCCGACAGGGGTGGAGAAAAACTGTTTTTT CASSPDRGGEKLFF
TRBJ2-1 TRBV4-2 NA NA TGTGCCAGCAGCCAAGGCGTTAACGGTGAGCAGTTCTTC CASSQGVNGEQFF
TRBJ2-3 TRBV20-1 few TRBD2 TGCAGTGCTACTCCGGGACTAGCGGGGGCCATTCCTAGCACAGATACGCAGTATTTT CSATPGLAGAIPSTDTQYF
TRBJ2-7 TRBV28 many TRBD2 TGTGCCAGCAGGGTCAAGCGGGAGATCTACGAGCAGTACTTC CASRVKREIYEQYF
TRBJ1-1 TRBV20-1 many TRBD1 TGCAGTGCTAGGGGACAGGGGGGCACTGAAGCTTTCTTT CSARGQGGTEAFF
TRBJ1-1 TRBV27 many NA TGTGCCAGCAGGGAGGACAGCTTGAACACTGAAGCTTTCTTT CASREDSLNTEAFF
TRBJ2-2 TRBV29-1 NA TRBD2 TGCAGCGTTAAGGCCCGGCTAGCGGGAGGGCCGGACACCGGGGAGCTGTTTTTT CSVKARLAGGPDTGELFF
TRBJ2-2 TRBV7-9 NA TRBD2 TGTGCCAGCAGCTTAGTTTTCGCTAGCGGGGGGACTAACGGGGAGCTGTTTTTT CASSLVFASGGTNGELFF
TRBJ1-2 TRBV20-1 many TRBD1 TGCAGTGCAAACGGACAGGGCGGGGGCTACACCTTC CSANGQGGGYTF
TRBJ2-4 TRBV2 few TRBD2 TGTGCCAGCAGGCGAAGGACTAGCGATCAAAACATTCAGTACTTC CASRRRTSDQNIQYF
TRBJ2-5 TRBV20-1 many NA TGCAGTGCGCCGACACCAAGAGAGACCCAGTACTTC CSAPTPRETQYF
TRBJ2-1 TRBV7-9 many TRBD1 TGTGCCAGCACCTCAGACAGGGCAACCTACAATGAGCAGTTCTTC CASTSDRATYNEQFF
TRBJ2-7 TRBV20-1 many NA TGCAGTGCTAATGTATTAACTGTTGGAGAGCAGTACTTC CSANVLTVGEQYF
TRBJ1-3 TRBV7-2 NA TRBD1 TGTGCCAGCAGCCCCGACAGGGGGCTTGCTGGAAACACCATATATTTT CASSPDRGLAGNTIYF
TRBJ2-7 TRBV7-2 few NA TGTGCCAGCAGCCCGCTGGACCACCCCGGGGAGCAGTACTTC CASSPLDHPGEQYF
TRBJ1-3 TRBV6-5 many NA TGTGCCAGCAGTTACGGCAGGGGAAACTCTGGAAACACCATATATTTT CASSYGRGNSGNTIYF
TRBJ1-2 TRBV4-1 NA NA TGCGCCAGCAGCCAAGATCACGATGGCTACACCTTC CASSQDHDGYTF